Listed below are T cell receptor beta chains from one sample, sequenced in a study of blood T cell repertoires in COVID-19. The method was immunoSEQ multiplex PCR; TCRdb's version includes in-frame clones alone and lacks a portion of them. The sample holds around 140,000 clones, around nine tenths seen once. Material: peripheral blood. The receptors were sampled from a man in his 70s with active COVID-19. Each CDR3 is given with its conserved first and last residue. A D gene is named only where the DNA matches it firmly. For some rows the clone size is stated as once, few or many, or as a class when expanded; others skip it.

D: -; size: -; J: TRBJ1-2; length: 12; V: TRBV19; CDR3: CASSMRDWGYTF; DNA: TGTGCCAGTAGTATGAGGGACTGGGGCTACACCTTC
D: TRBD1; size: -; J: TRBJ2-4; length: 15; V: TRBV5-1; CDR3: CASTPMTGGKNIQYF; DNA: TGCGCCAGCACGCCGATGACAGGGGGCAAAAACATTCAGTACTTC
D: TRBD1; size: -; J: TRBJ2-1; length: 15; V: TRBV15; CDR3: CATSREDRTYNEQFF; DNA: TGTGCCACCAGCAGGGAGGACAGGACCTACAATGAGCAGTTCTTC
D: TRBD1; size: -; J: TRBJ1-2; length: 14; V: TRBV6-5; CDR3: CASRAGQGNYGYTF; DNA: TGTGCCAGCAGAGCGGGACAGGGTAACTATGGCTACACCTTC
D: TRBD2; size: -; J: TRBJ2-1; length: 16; V: TRBV7-3; CDR3: CASSLVGTSGLNEQFF; DNA: TGTGCCAGCAGCTTAGTCGGGACTAGCGGACTCAATGAGCAGTTCTTC
D: -; size: -; J: TRBJ2-4; length: 14; V: TRBV5-1; CDR3: CASSQDISKNIQYF; DNA: TGCGCCAGCAGCCAGGACATTTCCAAAAACATTCAGTACTTC
D: TRBD2; size: -; J: TRBJ2-6; length: 17; V: TRBV19; CDR3: CASSSGGLATGANVLTF; DNA: TGTGCCAGTAGTTCCGGGGGACTAGCCACAGGGGCCAACGTCCTGACTTTC
D: -; size: once; J: TRBJ1-6; length: 15; V: TRBV5-1; CDR3: CASTERGTSYSPLHF; DNA: TGCGCCAGCACCGAGCGGGGGACATCCTATTCACCCCTCCACTTT
D: -; size: -; J: TRBJ2-5; length: 17; V: TRBV6-4; CDR3: CASSDGGGPGEQETQYF; DNA: TGTGCCAGCAGTGACGGTGGAGGACCGGGAGAACAAGAGACCCAGTACTTC
D: -; size: -; J: TRBJ1-1; length: 14; V: TRBV18; CDR3: CASSPAGSNTEAFF; DNA: TGTGCCAGCTCACCAGCAGGCAGCAACACTGAAGCTTTCTTT
D: -; size: -; J: TRBJ2-2; length: 15; V: TRBV3-1/TRBV3-2; CDR3: CASSLKSRGHGELFF; DNA: TGTGCCAGCAGCCTTAAGAGCAGGGGTCACGGGGAGCTGTTTTTT
D: -; size: -; J: TRBJ1-1; length: 14; V: TRBV6-5; CDR3: CASSYQGLNTEAFF; DNA: TGTGCCAGCAGTTACCAGGGTTTGAACACTGAAGCTTTCTTT
D: -; size: -; J: TRBJ2-7; length: 15; V: TRBV6-5; CDR3: CASSSTGGRRGEQYF; DNA: TGTGCCAGCAGCTCAACCGGGGGTAGACGCGGCGAGCAGTACTTC
D: -; size: -; J: TRBJ2-2; length: 14; V: TRBV7-2; CDR3: CASSWGANTGELFF; DNA: TGTGCCAGCAGCTGGGGCGCGAACACCGGGGAGCTGTTTTTT
D: TRBD1; size: -; J: TRBJ2-7; length: 14; V: TRBV6-6; CDR3: CASSQTGDEGEQYF; DNA: TGTGCCAGCAGTCAAACAGGGGACGAGGGCGAGCAGTACTTC
D: TRBD1; size: -; J: TRBJ2-6; length: 18; V: TRBV6-2/TRBV6-3; CDR3: CASSYRQGDVSGANVLTF; DNA: TGTGCCAGCAGTTACCGACAGGGGGACGTCTCTGGGGCCAACGTCCTGACTTTC
D: TRBD1; size: -; J: TRBJ1-1; length: 20; V: TRBV15; CDR3: CATSRDTTRGRRQGNTEAFF; DNA: TGTGCCACCAGCAGAGACACCACAAGAGGTCGACGACAGGGCAACACTGAAGCTTTCTTT
D: -; size: -; J: TRBJ2-2; length: 17; V: TRBV5-1; CDR3: CASSLFGGTMNTGELFF; DNA: TGCGCCAGCAGCTTATTCGGTGGGACAATGAACACCGGGGAGCTGTTTTTT
D: TRBD2; size: -; J: TRBJ2-1; length: 17; V: TRBV24-1; CDR3: CATSDPTTSGKYNEQFF; DNA: TGTGCCACCAGTGACCCCACGACTAGCGGGAAATACAATGAGCAGTTCTTC
D: TRBD1; size: -; J: TRBJ1-1; length: 16; V: TRBV5-4; CDR3: CASSPGTGDLDTEAFF; DNA: TGTGCCAGCAGCCCCGGGACAGGGGATCTGGACACTGAAGCTTTCTTT
D: -; size: -; J: TRBJ1-1; length: 16; V: TRBV11-2; CDR3: CASSFSHRAMNTEAFF; DNA: TGTGCCAGCAGCTTTAGTCACAGGGCAATGAACACTGAAGCTTTCTTT
D: -; size: -; J: TRBJ1-5; length: 14; V: TRBV3-1/TRBV3-2; CDR3: CASSPDTVNQPQHF; DNA: TGTGCCAGCAGCCCTGACACGGTCAATCAGCCCCAGCATTTT
D: TRBD2; size: -; J: TRBJ2-1; length: 14; V: TRBV28; CDR3: CASSLTGTRNEQFF; DNA: TGTGCCAGCAGTTTGACCGGGACTAGAAATGAGCAGTTCTTC
D: TRBD2; size: -; J: TRBJ2-1; length: 17; V: TRBV18; CDR3: CASSPRLAGERDNEQFF; DNA: TGTGCCAGCTCACCCCGACTAGCGGGAGAACGGGACAATGAGCAGTTCTTC
D: TRBD1; size: -; J: TRBJ2-7; length: 14; V: TRBV6-5; CDR3: CASSPMTGSYEQYF; DNA: TGTGCCAGCAGTCCCATGACAGGGTCCTACGAGCAGTACTTC
D: -; size: -; J: TRBJ2-5; length: 13; V: TRBV3-1/TRBV3-2; CDR3: CASSQEGGETQYF; DNA: TGTGCCAGCAGCCAAGAAGGAGGGGAGACCCAGTACTTC
D: -; size: -; J: TRBJ2-1; length: 16; V: TRBV3-1/TRBV3-2; CDR3: CASSHIEREAYNEQFF; DNA: TGTGCCAGCAGCCACATCGAGAGGGAGGCTTACAATGAGCAGTTCTTC